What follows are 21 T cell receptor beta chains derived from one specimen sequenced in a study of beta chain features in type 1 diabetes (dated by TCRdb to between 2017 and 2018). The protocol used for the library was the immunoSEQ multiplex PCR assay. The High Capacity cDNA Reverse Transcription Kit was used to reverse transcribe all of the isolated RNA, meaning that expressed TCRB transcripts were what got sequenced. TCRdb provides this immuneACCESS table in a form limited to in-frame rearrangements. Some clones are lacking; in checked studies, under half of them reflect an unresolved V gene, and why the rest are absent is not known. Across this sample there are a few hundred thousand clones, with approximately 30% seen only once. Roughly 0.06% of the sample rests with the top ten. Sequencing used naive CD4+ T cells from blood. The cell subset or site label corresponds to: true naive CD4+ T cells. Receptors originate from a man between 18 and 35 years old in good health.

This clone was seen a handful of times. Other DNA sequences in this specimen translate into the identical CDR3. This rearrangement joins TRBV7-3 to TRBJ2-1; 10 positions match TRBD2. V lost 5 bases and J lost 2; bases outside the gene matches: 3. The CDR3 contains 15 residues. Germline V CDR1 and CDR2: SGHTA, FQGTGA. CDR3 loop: CASSLGLAAYNEQFF. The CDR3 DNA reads TGTGCCAGCAGCCTTGGACTAGCGGCCTACAATGAGCAGTTCTTC.

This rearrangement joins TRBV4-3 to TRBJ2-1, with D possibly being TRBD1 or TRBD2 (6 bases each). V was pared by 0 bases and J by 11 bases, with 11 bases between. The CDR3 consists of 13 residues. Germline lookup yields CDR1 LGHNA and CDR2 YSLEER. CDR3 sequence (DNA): TGCGCCAGCAGCCAAGACCCTCGGGGGCAGCAGTTCTTC. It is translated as CASSQDPRGQQFF.

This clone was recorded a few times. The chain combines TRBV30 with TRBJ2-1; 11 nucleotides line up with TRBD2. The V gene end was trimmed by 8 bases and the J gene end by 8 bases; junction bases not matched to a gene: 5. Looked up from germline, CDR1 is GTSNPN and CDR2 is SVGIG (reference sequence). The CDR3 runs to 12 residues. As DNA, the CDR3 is TGTGCCACGACTAGCGGGATCCATGAGCAGTTCTTC. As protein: CATTSGIHEQFF.

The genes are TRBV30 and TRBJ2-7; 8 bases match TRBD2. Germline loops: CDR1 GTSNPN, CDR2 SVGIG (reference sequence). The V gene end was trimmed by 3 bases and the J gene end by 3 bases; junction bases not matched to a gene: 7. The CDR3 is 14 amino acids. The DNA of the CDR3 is TGTGCCTGGAGCCCCCGACTAGCGAACTACGAGCAGTACTTC. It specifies CAWSPRLANYEQYF.

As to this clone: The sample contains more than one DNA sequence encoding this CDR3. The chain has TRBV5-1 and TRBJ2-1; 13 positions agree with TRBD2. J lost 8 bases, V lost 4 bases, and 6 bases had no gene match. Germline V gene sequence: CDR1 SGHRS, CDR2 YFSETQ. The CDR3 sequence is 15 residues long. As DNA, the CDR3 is TGCGCCAGCAGCATACTAGCGGGAGGGAGCGATGAGCAGTTCTTC. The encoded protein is CASSILAGGSDEQFF. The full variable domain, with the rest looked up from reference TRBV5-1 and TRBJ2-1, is KAGVTQTPRYLIKTRGQQVTLSCSPISGHRSVSWYQQTPGQGLQFLFEYFSETQRNKGNFPGRFSGRQFSNSRSEMNVSTLELGDSALYLCASSILAGGSDEQFFGPGTRLTVL.

The CDR3, as DNA: TGTGCCAGCAGCTTGTTAGGAAGACTAATCGCCTACGAGCAGTACTTC. Its translation is CASSLLGRLIAYEQYF. The rearrangement uses TRBV5-6 and TRBJ2-7, with D perhaps TRBD2 (5 bases). The CDR3 spans 16 residues. V was cut by 1 base and J by 2 bases, with 16 bases left in between. The V gene's germline CDR1 is SGHDT and CDR2 YYEEEE. Complete variable domain (other parts from reference TRBV5-6 and TRBJ2-7): DAGVTQSPTHLIKTRGQQVTLRCSPKSGHDTVSWYQQALGQGPQFIFQYYEEEERQRGNFPDRFSGHQFPNYSSELNVNALLLGDSALYLCASSLLGRLIAYEQYFGPGTRLTVT.

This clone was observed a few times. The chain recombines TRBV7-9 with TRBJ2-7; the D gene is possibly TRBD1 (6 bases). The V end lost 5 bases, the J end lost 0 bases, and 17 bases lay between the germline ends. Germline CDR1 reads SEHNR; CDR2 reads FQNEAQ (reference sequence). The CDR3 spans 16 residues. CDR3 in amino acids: CASSLPKGQISYEQYF. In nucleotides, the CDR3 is TGTGCCAGCAGCCTCCCTAAAGGACAGATCTCCTACGAGCAGTACTTC. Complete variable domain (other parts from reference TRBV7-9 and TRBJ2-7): DTGVSQNPRHKITKRGQNVTFRCDPISEHNRLYWYRQTLGQGPEFLTYFQNEAQLEKSRLLSDRFSAERPKGSFSTLEIQRTEQGDSAMYLCASSLPKGQISYEQYFGPGTRLTVT.

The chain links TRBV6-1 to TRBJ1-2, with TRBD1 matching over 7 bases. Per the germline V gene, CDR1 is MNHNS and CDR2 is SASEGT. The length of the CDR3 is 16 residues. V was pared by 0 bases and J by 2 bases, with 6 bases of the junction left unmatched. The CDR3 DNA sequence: TGTGCCAGCAGTGAAGCGCTCCGGGACAGCAACTATGGCTACACCTTC. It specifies CASSEALRDSNYGYTF.

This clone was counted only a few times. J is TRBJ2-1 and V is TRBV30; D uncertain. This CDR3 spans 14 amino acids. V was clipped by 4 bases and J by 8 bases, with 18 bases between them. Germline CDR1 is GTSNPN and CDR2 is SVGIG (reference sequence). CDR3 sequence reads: CAWTQSVKVDEQFF. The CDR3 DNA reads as TGTGCCTGGACTCAGAGTGTTAAAGTTGATGAGCAGTTCTTC.

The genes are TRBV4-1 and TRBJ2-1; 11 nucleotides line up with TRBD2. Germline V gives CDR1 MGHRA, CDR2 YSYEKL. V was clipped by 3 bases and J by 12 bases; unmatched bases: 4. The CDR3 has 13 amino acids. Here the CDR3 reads CASSQVAGGPQFF. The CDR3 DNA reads TGCGCCAGCAGCCAGGTAGCGGGAGGGCCGCAGTTCTTC.

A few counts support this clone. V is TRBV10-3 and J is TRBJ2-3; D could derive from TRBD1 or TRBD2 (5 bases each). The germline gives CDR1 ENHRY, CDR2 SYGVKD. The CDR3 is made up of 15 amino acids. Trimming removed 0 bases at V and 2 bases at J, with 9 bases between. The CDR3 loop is CAISESPGPTDTQYF. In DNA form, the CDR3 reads TGTGCCATCAGTGAGTCGCCGGGACCCACAGATACGCAGTATTTT.

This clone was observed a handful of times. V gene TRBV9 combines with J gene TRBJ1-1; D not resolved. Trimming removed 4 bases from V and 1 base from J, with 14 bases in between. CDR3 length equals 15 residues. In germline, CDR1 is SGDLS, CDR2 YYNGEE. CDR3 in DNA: TGTGCCAGCAGCACTCCGTTGACCGGGAACACTGAAGCTTTCTTT. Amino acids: CASSTPLTGNTEAFF.

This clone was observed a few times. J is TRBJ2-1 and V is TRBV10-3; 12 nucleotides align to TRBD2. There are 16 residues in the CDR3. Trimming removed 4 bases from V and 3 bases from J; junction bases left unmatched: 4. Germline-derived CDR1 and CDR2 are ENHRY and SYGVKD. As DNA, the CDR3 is TGTGCCATCAGTGTGTCTAGCGGGAGGGACTACAATGAGCAGTTCTTC. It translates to CAISVSSGRDYNEQFF.

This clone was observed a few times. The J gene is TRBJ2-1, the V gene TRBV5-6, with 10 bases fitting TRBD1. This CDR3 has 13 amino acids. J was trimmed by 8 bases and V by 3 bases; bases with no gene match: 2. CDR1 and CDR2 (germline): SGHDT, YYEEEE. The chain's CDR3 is CASSWGTGDEQFF. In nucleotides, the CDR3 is TGTGCCAGCAGCTGGGGGACAGGGGATGAGCAGTTCTTC.

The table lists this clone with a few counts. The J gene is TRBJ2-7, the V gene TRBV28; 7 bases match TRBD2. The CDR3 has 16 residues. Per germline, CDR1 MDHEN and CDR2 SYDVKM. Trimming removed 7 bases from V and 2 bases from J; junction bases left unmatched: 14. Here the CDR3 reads CASNLIAGVHTYEQYF. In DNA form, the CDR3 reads TGTGCCAGCAACCTTATAGCGGGCGTGCACACCTACGAGCAGTACTTC.

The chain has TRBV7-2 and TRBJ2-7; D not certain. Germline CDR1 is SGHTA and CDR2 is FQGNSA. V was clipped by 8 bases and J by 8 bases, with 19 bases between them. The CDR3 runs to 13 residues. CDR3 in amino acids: CASRDGSSSQQYF. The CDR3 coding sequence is TGTGCCAGCCGCGACGGTAGTTCCTCGCAGCAGTACTTC.

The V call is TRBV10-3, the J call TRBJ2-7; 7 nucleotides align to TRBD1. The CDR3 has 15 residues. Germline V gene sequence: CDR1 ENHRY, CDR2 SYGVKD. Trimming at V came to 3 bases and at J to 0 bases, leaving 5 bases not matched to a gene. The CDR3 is CAISDGTGVSYEQYF. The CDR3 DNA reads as TGTGCCATCAGTGATGGAACAGGGGTCTCCTACGAGCAGTACTTC.

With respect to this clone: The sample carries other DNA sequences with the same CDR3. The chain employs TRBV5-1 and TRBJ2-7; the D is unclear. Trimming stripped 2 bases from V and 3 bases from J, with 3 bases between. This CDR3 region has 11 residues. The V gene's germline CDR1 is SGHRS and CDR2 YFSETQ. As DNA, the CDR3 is TGCGCCAGCAGCTTAGACTACGAGCAGTACTTC. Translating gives CASSLDYEQYF.

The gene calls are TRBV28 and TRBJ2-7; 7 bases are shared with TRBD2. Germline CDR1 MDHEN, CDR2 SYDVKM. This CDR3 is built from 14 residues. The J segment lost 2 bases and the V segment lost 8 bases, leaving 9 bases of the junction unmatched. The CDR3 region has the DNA TGTGCCAGCCGTGGGCGGGAGAGTCCCTACGAGCAGTACTTC. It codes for CASRGRESPYEQYF.

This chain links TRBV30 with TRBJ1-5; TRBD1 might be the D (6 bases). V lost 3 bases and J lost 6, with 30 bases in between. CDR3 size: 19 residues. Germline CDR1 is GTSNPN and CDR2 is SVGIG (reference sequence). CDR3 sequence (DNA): TGTGCCTGGAGACCAAGACAGGCCTCCTGGAGTTGTTTGGGTCAGCCCCAGCATTTT. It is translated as CAWRPRQASWSCLGQPQHF. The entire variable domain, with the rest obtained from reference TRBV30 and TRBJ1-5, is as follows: SQTIHQWPATLVQPVGSPLSLECTVEGTSNPNLYWYRQAAGRGLQLLFYSVGIGQISSEVPQNLSASRPQDRQFILSSKKLLLSDSGFYLCAWRPRQASWSCLGQPQHFGDGTRLSIL.

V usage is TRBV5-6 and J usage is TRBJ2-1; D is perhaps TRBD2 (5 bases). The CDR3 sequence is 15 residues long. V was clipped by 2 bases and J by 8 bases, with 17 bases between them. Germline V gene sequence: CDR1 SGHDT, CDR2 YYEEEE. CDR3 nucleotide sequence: TGTGCCAGCAGCTTAGGTCCCGGTTTCGGGGATGAGCAGTTCTTC. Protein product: CASSLGPGFGDEQFF. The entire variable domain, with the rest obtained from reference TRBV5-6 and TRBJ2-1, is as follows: DAGVTQSPTHLIKTRGQQVTLRCSPKSGHDTVSWYQQALGQGPQFIFQYYEEEERQRGNFPDRFSGHQFPNYSSELNVNALLLGDSALYLCASSLGPGFGDEQFFGPGTRLTVL.